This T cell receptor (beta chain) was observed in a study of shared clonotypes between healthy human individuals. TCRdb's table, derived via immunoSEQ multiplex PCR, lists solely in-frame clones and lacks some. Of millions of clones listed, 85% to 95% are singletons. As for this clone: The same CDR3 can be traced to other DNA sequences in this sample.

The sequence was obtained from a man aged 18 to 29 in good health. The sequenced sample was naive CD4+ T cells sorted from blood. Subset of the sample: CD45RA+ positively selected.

The CDR3 DNA sequence: TGTGCCAGCAGTGAAGCAGGCGAAAAACTGTTTTTT. Protein sequence: CASSEAGEKLFF. The rearrangement joins TRBV2 to TRBJ1-4, with D unresolved. Germline loops: CDR1 SNHLY, CDR2 FYNNEI. V lost 0 bases, J lost 8 bases, and 4 bases lay in between. The CDR3 consists of 12 residues.